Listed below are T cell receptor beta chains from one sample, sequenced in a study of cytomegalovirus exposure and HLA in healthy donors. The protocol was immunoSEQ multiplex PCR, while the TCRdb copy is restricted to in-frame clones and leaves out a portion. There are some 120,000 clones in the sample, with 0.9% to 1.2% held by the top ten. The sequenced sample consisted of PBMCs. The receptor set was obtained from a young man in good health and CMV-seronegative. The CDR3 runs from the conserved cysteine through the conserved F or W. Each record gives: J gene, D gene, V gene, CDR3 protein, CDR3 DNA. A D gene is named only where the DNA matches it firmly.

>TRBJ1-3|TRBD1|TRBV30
CACYGQGGEGGNTIYF
TGTGCCTGCTATGGACAGGGGGGGGAAGGTGGAAACACCATATATTTT
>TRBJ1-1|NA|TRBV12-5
CASGQTGANTEAFF
TGTGCTAGTGGCCAGACAGGAGCGAACACTGAAGCTTTCTTT
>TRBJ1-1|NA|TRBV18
CASSPITGAEAFF
TGTGCCAGCTCACCAATAACGGGGGCTGAAGCTTTCTTT
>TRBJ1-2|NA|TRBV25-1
CASSEQWGAGYTF
TGTGCCAGCAGTGAACAATGGGGCGCAGGCTACACCTTC
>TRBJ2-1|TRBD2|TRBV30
CAWSGLAVADNEQFF
TGTGCCTGGAGTGGACTAGCTGTGGCCGACAATGAGCAGTTCTTC
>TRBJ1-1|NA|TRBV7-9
CASSPWTEGAFF
TGTGCCAGCAGCCCGTGGACGGAGGGAGCTTTCTTT
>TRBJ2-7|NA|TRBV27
CASSLSGAGARCEQYF
TGTGCCAGCAGTTTATCGGGTGCGGGGGCGCGCTGCGAGCAGTACTTC
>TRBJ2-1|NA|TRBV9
CASSGRRDEQFF
TGTGCCAGCAGCGGCCGTCGGGATGAGCAGTTCTTC
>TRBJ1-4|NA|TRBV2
CASSGFPPGQTNEKLFF
TGTGCCAGCAGTGGATTCCCCCCAGGGCAGACTAATGAAAAACTGTTTTTT
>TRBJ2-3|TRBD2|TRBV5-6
CASSRTGTSGGAGTDTQYF
TGTGCCAGCAGCCGGACCGGGACTAGCGGGGGGGCCGGCACAGATACGCAGTATTTT
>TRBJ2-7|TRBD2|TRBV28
CATSSGASGTYEQYF
TGTGCCACCTCGTCGGGGGCTAGCGGGACCTACGAGCAGTACTTC
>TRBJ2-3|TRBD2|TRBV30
CAWSVRGGQDTQYF
TGTGCCTGGAGTGTACGGGGGGGGCAAGATACGCAGTATTTT
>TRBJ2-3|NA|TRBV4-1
CASSREGQGRPDTQYF
TGCGCCAGCAGCCGGGAGGGGCAGGGGAGGCCAGATACGCAGTATTTT
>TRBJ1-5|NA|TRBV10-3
CAISESHGTGYQPQHF
TGTGCCATCAGTGAATCCCACGGTACGGGGTATCAGCCCCAGCATTTT
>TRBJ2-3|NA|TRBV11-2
CASSLGQDATDTQYF
TGTGCCAGCAGCTTGGGTCAGGATGCCACAGATACGCAGTATTTT
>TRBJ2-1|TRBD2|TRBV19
CASSIERTSKKNNEQFF
TGTGCCAGTAGTATAGAAAGGACTAGCAAAAAGAACAATGAGCAGTTCTTC
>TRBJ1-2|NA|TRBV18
CASSPTGNPRGGYTF
TGTGCCAGCTCACCCACGGGAAACCCCAGAGGGGGCTACACCTTC
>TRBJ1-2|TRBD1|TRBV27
CASSSTGEVIGGYTF
TGTGCCAGCAGTTCTACAGGGGAAGTTATCGGTGGCTACACCTTC
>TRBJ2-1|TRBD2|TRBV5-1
CASSPLAGAGDEQFF
TGCGCCAGCAGCCCCCTAGCGGGAGCGGGGGATGAGCAGTTCTTC
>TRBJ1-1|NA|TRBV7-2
CASNKDKAYTEAFF
TGTGCCAGCAACAAGGACAAAGCTTACACTGAAGCTTTCTTT
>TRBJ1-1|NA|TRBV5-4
CASSLGPRTFF
TGTGCCAGCAGCTTGGGGCCCCGCACTTTCTTT
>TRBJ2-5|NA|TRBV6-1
CASSEVDTQTQYF
TGTGCCAGCAGTGAAGTGGACACTCAGACCCAGTACTTC
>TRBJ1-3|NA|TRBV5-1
CASSLRGGGGSGNTIYF
TGCGCCAGCAGCCTCCGGGGAGGCGGAGGGTCTGGAAACACCATATATTTT
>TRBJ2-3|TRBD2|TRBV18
CASSRRTSGSTHGINTQYF
TGTGCCAGCTCCCGTAGGACTAGCGGGAGTACGCACGGCATAAATACGCAGTATTTT
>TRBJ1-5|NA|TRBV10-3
CAISEGGANQPQHF
TGTGCCATCAGTGAAGGGGGGGCCAATCAGCCCCAGCATTTT
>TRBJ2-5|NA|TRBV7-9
CASSARSYQETQYF
TGTGCCAGCTCCGCCAGAAGTTACCAAGAGACCCAGTACTTC
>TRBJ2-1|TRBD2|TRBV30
CAWVSGSSYNEQFF
TGTGCCTGGGTTAGCGGGAGCTCCTACAATGAGCAGTTCTTC
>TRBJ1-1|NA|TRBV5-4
CASSLYSPGTEAFF
TGTGCCAGCAGCTTGTATAGTCCGGGGACTGAAGCTTTCTTT
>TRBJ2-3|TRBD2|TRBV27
CASSLQRTSRDTQYF
TGTGCCAGCAGTCTCCAACGGACTAGTCGAGATACGCAGTATTTT
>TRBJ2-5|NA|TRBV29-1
CSVGGQETQYF
TGCAGCGTTGGCGGCCAAGAGACCCAGTACTTC
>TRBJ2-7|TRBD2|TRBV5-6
CASSLANSGGEQYF
TGTGCCAGCAGCTTGGCCAACTCGGGGGGCGAGCAGTACTTC
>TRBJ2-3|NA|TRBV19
CASSIGRGWTDTQYF
TGTGCCAGTAGTATAGGTCGGGGTTGGACAGATACGCAGTATTTT
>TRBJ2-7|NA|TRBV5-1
CASSRGASGLSYEQYF
TGCGCCAGCAGCCGGGGAGCAAGCGGACTCTCCTACGAGCAGTACTTC
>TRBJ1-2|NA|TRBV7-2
CASSLYIASGYTF
TGTGCCAGCAGCTTATACATCGCAAGTGGCTACACCTTC
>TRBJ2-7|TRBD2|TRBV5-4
CASSFGFGTSGYEQYF
TGTGCCAGCAGCTTTGGCTTTGGGACTAGCGGCTACGAGCAGTACTTC
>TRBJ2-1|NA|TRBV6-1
CASTTRSGQYNEQFF
TGTGCCAGCACCACTAGGTCCGGACAGTACAATGAGCAGTTCTTC
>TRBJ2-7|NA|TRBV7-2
CASSLSAGTSQTYEQYF
TGTGCCAGCAGCCTCTCCGCCGGGACATCCCAGACCTACGAGCAGTACTTC
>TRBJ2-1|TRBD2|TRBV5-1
CASSLALAGGGSYNEQFF
TGCGCCAGCAGCTTGGCCCTAGCGGGGGGTGGTTCCTACAATGAGCAGTTCTTC
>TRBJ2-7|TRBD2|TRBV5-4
CASSLGAGGPREQYF
TGTGCCAGCAGCTTGGGAGCGGGGGGGCCTCGGGAGCAGTACTTC
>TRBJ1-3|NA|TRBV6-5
CASSYSEGSGNTIYF
TGTGCCAGCAGTTACTCGGAGGGTTCTGGAAACACCATATATTTT
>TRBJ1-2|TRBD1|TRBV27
CASSLTGQGLRYGYTF
TGTGCCAGCAGTTTGACGGGACAGGGTTTGAGGTATGGCTACACCTTC
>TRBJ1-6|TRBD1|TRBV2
CASNDRENSPLHF
TGTGCCAGCAACGACAGGGAAAATTCACCCCTCCACTTT
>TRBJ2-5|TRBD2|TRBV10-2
CATQGAGTQETQYF
TGCGCCACCCAAGGAGCGGGGACTCAAGAGACCCAGTACTTC
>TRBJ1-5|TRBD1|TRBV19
CASREEQGAPNQPQHF
TGTGCCAGTAGGGAAGAACAGGGGGCGCCGAATCAGCCCCAGCATTTT
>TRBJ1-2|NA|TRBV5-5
CASSATVNYGYTF
TGTGCCAGCAGCGCAACGGTGAACTATGGCTACACCTTC
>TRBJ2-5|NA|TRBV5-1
CASSLAFRETQYF
TGCGCCAGCAGCTTGGCATTCCGGGAGACCCAGTACTTC
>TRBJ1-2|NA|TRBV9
CASSVATGPHYGYTF
TGTGCCAGCAGCGTAGCTACAGGGCCCCACTATGGCTACACCTTC
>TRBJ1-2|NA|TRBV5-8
CASSLELYGYTF
TGTGCCAGCAGCTTGGAGCTGTATGGCTACACCTTC
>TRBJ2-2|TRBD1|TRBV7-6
CASSLDWLGQGVAGELFF
TGTGCCAGCAGCTTAGACTGGTTGGGACAGGGGGTCGCCGGGGAGCTGTTTTTT
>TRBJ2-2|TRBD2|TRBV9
CASSVEGLAGGGELFF
TGTGCCAGCAGCGTAGAGGGACTAGCGGGAGGTGGGGAGCTGTTTTTT
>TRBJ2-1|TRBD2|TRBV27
CASSPGTSGVHNEQFF
TGTGCCAGCAGTCCCGGGACTAGCGGGGTTCACAATGAGCAGTTCTTC
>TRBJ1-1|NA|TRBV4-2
CASSQEWGGWTEAFF
TGTGCCAGCAGCCAAGAATGGGGGGGCTGGACTGAAGCTTTCTTT
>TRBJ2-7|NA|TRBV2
CASPKEGQYEQYF
TGTGCCTCCCCGAAGGAGGGCCAATACGAGCAGTACTTC
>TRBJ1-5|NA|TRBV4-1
CASSLLGLSNQPQHF
TGCGCCAGCAGCCTCCTTGGACTGAGCAATCAGCCCCAGCATTTT
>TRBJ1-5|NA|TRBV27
CASSLSLRQPQHF
TGTGCCAGCAGTTTATCGCTCCGGCAGCCCCAGCATTTT